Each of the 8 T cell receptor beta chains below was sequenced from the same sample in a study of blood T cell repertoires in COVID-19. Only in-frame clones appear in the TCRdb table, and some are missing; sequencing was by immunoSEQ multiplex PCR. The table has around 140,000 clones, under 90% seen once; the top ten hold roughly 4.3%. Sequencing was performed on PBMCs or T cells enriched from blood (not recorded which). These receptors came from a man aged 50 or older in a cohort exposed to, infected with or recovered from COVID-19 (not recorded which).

The CDR3 spells CASSAQGLYGYTF. The CDR3, as DNA: TGTGCCAGCAGTGCCCAGGGGCTCTATGGCTACACCTTC. This chain links TRBV6-4 with TRBJ1-2, with a tentative D call TRBD1 (6 bases). V lost 4 bases and J lost 4, with 10 bases in between. The V gene's germline CDR1 is MRHNA and CDR2 SNTAGT. The length of the CDR3 is 13 residues.

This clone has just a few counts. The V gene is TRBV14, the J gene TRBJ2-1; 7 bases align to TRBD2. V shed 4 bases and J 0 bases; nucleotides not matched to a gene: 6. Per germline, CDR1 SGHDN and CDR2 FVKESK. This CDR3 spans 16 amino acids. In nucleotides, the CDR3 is TGTGCCAGCAGCCCACTAGCGCCGAGCTCCTACAATGAGCAGTTCTTC. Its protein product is CASSPLAPSSYNEQFF.

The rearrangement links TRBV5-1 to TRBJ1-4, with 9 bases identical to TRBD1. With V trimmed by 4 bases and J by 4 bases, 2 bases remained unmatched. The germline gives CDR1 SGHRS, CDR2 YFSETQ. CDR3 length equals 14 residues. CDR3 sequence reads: CASSGTGHNEKLFF. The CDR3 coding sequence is TGCGCCAGCAGCGGGACAGGGCATAATGAAAAACTGTTTTTT.

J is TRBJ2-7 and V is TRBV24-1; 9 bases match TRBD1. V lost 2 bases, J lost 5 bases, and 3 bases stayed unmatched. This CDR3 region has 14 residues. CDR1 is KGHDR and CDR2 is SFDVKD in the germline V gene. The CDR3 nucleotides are TGTGCCACCAGTGATTGGGGACAGGGCGACGAGCAGTACTTC. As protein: CATSDWGQGDEQYF.

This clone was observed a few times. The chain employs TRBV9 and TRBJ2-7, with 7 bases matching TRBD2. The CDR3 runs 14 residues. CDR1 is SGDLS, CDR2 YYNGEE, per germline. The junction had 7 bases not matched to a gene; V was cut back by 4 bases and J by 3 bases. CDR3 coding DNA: TGTGCCAGCAGCCCCCGGGCTAGCGGCTACGAGCAGTACTTC. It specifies CASSPRASGYEQYF.

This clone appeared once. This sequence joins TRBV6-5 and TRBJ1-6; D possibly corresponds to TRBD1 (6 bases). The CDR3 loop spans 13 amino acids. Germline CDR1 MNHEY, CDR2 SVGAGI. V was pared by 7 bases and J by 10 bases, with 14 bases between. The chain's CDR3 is CASTLGGRSPLHF. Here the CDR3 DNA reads TGTGCCAGCACCCTTGGGGGCCGCTCACCCCTCCACTTT.

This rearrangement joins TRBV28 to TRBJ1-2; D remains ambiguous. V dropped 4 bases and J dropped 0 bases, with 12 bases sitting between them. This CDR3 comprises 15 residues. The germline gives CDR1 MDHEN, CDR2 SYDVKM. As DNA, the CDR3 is TGTGCCAGCAGTTACGGCAGGTTAGCTAACTATGGCTACACCTTC. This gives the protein CASSYGRLANYGYTF.

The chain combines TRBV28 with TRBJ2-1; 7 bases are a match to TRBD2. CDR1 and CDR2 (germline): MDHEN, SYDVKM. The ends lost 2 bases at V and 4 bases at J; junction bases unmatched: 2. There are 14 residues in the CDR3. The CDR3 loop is CASSLAGVYNEQFF. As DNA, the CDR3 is TGTGCCAGCAGTTTAGCGGGAGTGTACAATGAGCAGTTCTTC. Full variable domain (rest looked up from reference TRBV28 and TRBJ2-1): DVKVTQSSRYLVKRTGEKVFLECVQDMDHENMFWYRQDPGLGLRLIYFSYDVKMKEKGDIPEGYSVSREKKERFSLILESASTNQTSMYLCASSLAGVYNEQFFGPGTRLTVL.